Below are 25 T cell receptor beta chains sequenced from a single sample in a study of blood T cell repertoires in COVID-19 (dated by TCRdb to 2020 to 2022). The library was made by the immunoSEQ multiplex PCR assay. The immuneACCESS repertoire file appears here via TCRdb, limited to in-frame rearrangements. These files lack a portion of the clones; in checked studies, under half of the deficit traces to unresolved V genes, and the cause of the others is not known. The sample table shows about 150,000 clones, and more than 75% are seen once. The ten largest clonotypes hold approximately 2.1% of the sample. Sequencing was performed on peripheral blood. The receptor source for this set is a man in his fifties or sixties who had recovered from COVID-19.

The rearrangement links TRBV7-2 to TRBJ2-7; possible D gene TRBD2, 5 bases. CDR3 length equals 14 residues. The germline V gene has CDR1 SGHTA and CDR2 FQGNSA. Trimming took 7 bases from V and 5 from J, leaving 18 bases between them. CDR3 DNA sequence: TGTGCCAGCACACCGTCTCGGGGATCCCACGAGCAGTACTTC. Translation: CASTPSRGSHEQYF.

The chain employs TRBV5-6 and TRBJ1-1; weak D call: TRBD1 (6 bases). With 0 bases removed from V and 4 bases from J, the gap between germline ends came to 13 bases. In germline, CDR1 is SGHDT, CDR2 YYEEEE. This CDR3 spans 15 amino acids. The CDR3 DNA sequence: TGTGCCAGCAGCTTGGAATCAGGCAGGGGCACTGAAGCTTTCTTT. Protein product: CASSLESGRGTEAFF.

V is TRBV7-2 and J is TRBJ2-4; D unclear. CDR1 and CDR2 from the germline V gene are SGHTA and FQGNSA. The CDR3 loop spans 13 amino acids. V was cut by 5 bases and J by 10 bases, with 15 bases left in between. The CDR3 bases are TGTGCCAGCAGCCAGTCAACGGCGGCTATTCAGTACTTC. This encodes CASSQSTAAIQYF.

The chain uses TRBV6-5 and TRBJ2-7; 11 bases are a match to TRBD1. Germline CDR1 is MNHEY and CDR2 is SVGAGI. The CDR3 extends over 15 amino acids. Trimming removed 5 bases from V and 3 bases from J; junction bases left unmatched: 6. The CDR3 region is CASSTAGTGGYEQYF. The CDR3 DNA reads TGTGCCAGCAGTACCGCCGGGACAGGGGGCTACGAGCAGTACTTC.

The chain links TRBV19 to TRBJ2-7, with 9 bases fitting TRBD1. Trimming cost V 8 bases and J 2 bases; bases outside gene matches: 7. This CDR3 contains 14 residues. Germline V gene lookup returns CDR1 LNHDA and CDR2 SQIVND (reference sequence). The chain's CDR3 is CASGDRAGTYEQYF. CDR3 in DNA: TGTGCCAGTGGGGACAGGGCAGGTACCTACGAGCAGTACTTC.

The chain couples TRBV25-1 to TRBJ2-5, with 7 bases identical to TRBD2. This CDR3 has 11 residues. Per the germline V gene, CDR1 is MGHDK and CDR2 is SYGVNS. Unmatched junction bases numbered 0, after V lost 4 bases and J lost 7 bases. The CDR3 is CASSGGGTQYF. The DNA for the CDR3 is TGTGCCAGCAGTGGGGGGGGGACCCAGTACTTC.

This chain connects TRBV3-1 (or the pseudogene TRBV3-2) to TRBJ1-1; the match to TRBD1 covers 7 bases. The CDR3 totals 12 residues. Germline CDR1 LGHDT, CDR2 YNNKEL (reference sequence). The V segment lost 7 bases and the J segment 7 bases; nucleotides outside the gene matches: 6. The CDR3 DNA follows: TGTGCCAGCACCCGACAGGGTGTTGAAGCTTTCTTT. Its protein is CASTRQGVEAFF.

The CDR3, as DNA: TGTGCCAGCAGCCTAGGGACAGGGGTTTACAATGAGCAGTTCTTC. It is translated as CASSLGTGVYNEQFF. The chain has TRBV7-8 and TRBJ2-1; 10 nucleotides line up with TRBD1. V was clipped by 5 bases and J by 4 bases; unmatched bases: 5. The CDR3 has 15 residues. Germline CDR1 and CDR2: SGHVS and FQNEAQ.

The chain couples TRBV4-1 to TRBJ2-5; no firm D call. Deletions cut 1 base from V and 0 bases from J, with 9 bases between. The CDR3 is made up of 15 amino acids. Germline V gene sequence: CDR1 MGHRA, CDR2 YSYEKL. As DNA, the CDR3 is TGCGCCAGCAGCCAAGCAGAGACTTACCAAGAGACCCAGTACTTC. It specifies CASSQAETYQETQYF.

This chain links TRBV7-2 with TRBJ2-7, with D possibly matching TRBD2 (6 bases). Germline loops: CDR1 SGHTA, CDR2 FQGNSA. The V and J ends lost 5 bases and 0 bases respectively, with 14 bases between them. The CDR3 consists of 15 residues. CDR3 bases: TGTGCCAGCAGCCTCGGGACTTTCAGCTCCTACGAGCAGTACTTC. Its translation is CASSLGTFSSYEQYF.

V is TRBV11-1 and J is TRBJ2-1, with 10 bases that match TRBD2. This CDR3 region has 13 residues. Germline V gene data show CDR1 as SGHAT and CDR2 as FQDESV (reference sequence). Trimming took 4 bases from V and 10 from J; bases not matched to a gene: 4. The CDR3 region is CASSSLAGREQFF. The CDR3 DNA reads as TGTGCCAGCAGCTCACTAGCGGGGCGGGAGCAGTTCTTC.

The chain carries TRBV19 and TRBJ2-1; TRBD2 matches 10 bases. The CDR3 is 16 residues long. V was pared by 1 base and J by 7 bases, with 7 bases of the junction left unmatched. Germline V gene sequence: CDR1 LNHDA, CDR2 SQIVND (reference sequence). In nucleotides, the CDR3 is TGTGCCAGTAGTATAGGGTCAGCGGGAGGGCGGAATGAGCAGTTCTTC. This encodes CASSIGSAGGRNEQFF.

Only one count was recorded for this clone. This rearrangement joins TRBV15 to TRBJ1-2; TRBD1 aligns across 8 bases. The CDR3 runs to 14 residues. Germline lookup yields CDR1 LNHNV and CDR2 YYDKDF (reference sequence). J lost 2 bases, V lost 8 bases, and 7 bases had no gene match. The CDR3 coding sequence is TGTGCCACCGACCCTGGACAGGGAAACTATGGCTACACCTTC. Translating it yields CATDPGQGNYGYTF.

This chain connects TRBV25-1 to TRBJ2-7; no clear D gene. Trimming left V 5 bases short and J 3 bases short, with 11 bases between. The CDR3 contains 13 residues. Looked up from germline, CDR1 is MGHDK and CDR2 is SYGVNS. Here the CDR3 reads CASSPTVYYEQYF. CDR3 nucleotides: TGTGCCAGCAGTCCAACTGTCTACTACGAGCAGTACTTC.

The chain is built from TRBV6-1 and TRBJ2-7; 8 bases line up with TRBD1. The length of the CDR3 is 14 residues. The V gene end was trimmed by 1 base and the J gene end by 4 bases; junction bases not matched to a gene: 3. CDR1 MNHNS and CDR2 SASEGT come from the germline V gene. Written as DNA, the CDR3 is TGTGCCAGCAGTGAAGACAGGGGGGTTTACGAGCAGTACTTC. Translation: CASSEDRGVYEQYF.

This chain connects TRBV2 to TRBJ2-7, with 9 bases fitting TRBD2. Germline values: CDR1 SNHLY, CDR2 FYNNEI. The CDR3 extends over 16 amino acids. V lost 3 bases to trimming and J lost 4 bases; unmatched junction nucleotides: 10. In nucleotides, the CDR3 is TGTGCCAGCAGTGATAACCCCGGGCGGGAGGGGTACGAGCAGTACTTC. It yields the protein CASSDNPGREGYEQYF.

This chain links TRBV11-2 with TRBJ2-1; 10 bases fit TRBD2. The length of the CDR3 is 16 residues. In germline, CDR1 is SGHAT, CDR2 FQNNGV. J was trimmed by 3 bases and V by 5 bases; bases with no gene match: 7. The CDR3 loop reads CASSLRSGGDYNEQFF. The CDR3 bases are TGTGCCAGCAGCCTCCGGAGCGGGGGGGACTACAATGAGCAGTTCTTC.

This clone was picked up one time. Other DNA sequences of this sample code for an identical CDR3. The chain has TRBV9 and TRBJ2-7; D might be TRBD2 (5 bases). The CDR3 runs to 13 residues. Germline lookup yields CDR1 SGDLS and CDR2 YYNGEE. Trimming removed 0 bases from V and 3 bases from J, with 7 bases in between. The CDR3 protein is CASSVAGSYEQYF. The CDR3 region has the DNA TGTGCCAGCAGCGTAGCGGGAAGCTACGAGCAGTACTTC.

The chain couples TRBV5-5 to TRBJ2-7; 11 positions agree with TRBD2. The CDR3 contains 15 residues. Germline loops: CDR1 SGHKS, CDR2 YYEKEE (reference sequence). The ends lost 4 bases at V and 3 bases at J; junction bases unmatched: 6. CDR3 protein: CASSPPTSGIYEQYF. The CDR3, as DNA: TGTGCCAGCAGCCCCCCGACTAGCGGGATCTACGAGCAGTACTTC. Combining the CDR3 with reference TRBV5-5 and TRBJ2-7 gives the whole variable domain DAGVTQSPTHLIKTRGQQVTLRCSPISGHKSVSWYQQVLGQGPQFIFQYYEKEERGRGNFPDRFSARQFPNYSSELNVNALLLGDSALYLCASSPPTSGIYEQYFGPGTRLTVT.

This clone was seen once. The chain recombines TRBV28 with TRBJ1-2; 7 nucleotides match TRBD1. The ends lost 3 bases at V and 4 bases at J; junction bases unmatched: 5. The CDR3 is 14 residues long. The germline CDR1 and CDR2 sequences are MDHEN and SYDVKM. CDR3 in DNA: TGTGCCAGCAGTTTCGTGGACAGGACCTATGGCTACACCTTC. Protein sequence: CASSFVDRTYGYTF.

CDR3 DNA: TGTGCCAGCAGTCCTCGGACCATCACGTTGGGACAGGGACTTTATGGCTACACCTTC. Translating it yields CASSPRTITLGQGLYGYTF. The chain combines TRBV27 with TRBJ1-2; 9 nucleotides agree with TRBD1. Losses at the gene ends were 5 bases for V and 5 bases for J; bases not matched to a gene: 21. The CDR3 runs 19 residues. Germline V lookup: CDR1 MNHEY, CDR2 SMNVEV (reference sequence).

V gene TRBV15 combines with J gene TRBJ2-7; 8 nucleotides match TRBD1. Germline CDR1 LNHNV, CDR2 YYDKDF (reference sequence). Trimming at V came to 4 bases and at J to 6 bases, leaving 8 bases not matched to a gene. There are 14 residues in the CDR3. CDR3 nucleotides: TGTGCCACCAGCACGACAGGACAGGGTTCCGAGCAGTACTTC. Protein: CATSTTGQGSEQYF.

The chain carries TRBV28 and TRBJ2-3, with 8 bases that match TRBD1. J lost 6 bases, V lost 3 bases, and 5 bases had no gene match. Germline CDR1 and CDR2: MDHEN and SYDVKM. This CDR3 has 14 residues. This CDR3 is CASSFSGGFDTQYF. The CDR3 DNA reads TGTGCCAGCAGTTTTTCAGGGGGCTTCGATACGCAGTATTTT.

This sequence joins TRBV7-2 and TRBJ1-1, with 7 positions matching TRBD1. In germline, CDR1 is SGHTA, CDR2 FQGNSA. J was trimmed by 5 bases and V by 4 bases; bases with no gene match: 4. The CDR3 consists of 13 residues. CDR3 DNA sequence: TGTGCCAGCAGCTCGGGACAGAAGACTGAAGCTTTCTTT. Amino acids: CASSSGQKTEAFF.

The gene calls are TRBV28 and TRBJ1-1; D is uncertain. Trimming took off 3 bases at V and 1 base at J, with 9 bases between the two ends. Germline CDR1 MDHEN, CDR2 SYDVKM. The CDR3 is 14 residues long. In DNA form, the CDR3 reads TGTGCCAGCAGTTTTACTCGGGAGAACACTGAAGCTTTCTTT. This translates into CASSFTRENTEAFF.